Following are 9 T cell receptor beta chains from one sample sequenced in a study of cytomegalovirus exposure and HLA in healthy donors. Sequencing used immunoSEQ multiplex PCR; TCRdb keeps in-frame clones, though not all of them. The sample records about 56,000 clones, just over 90% being singletons. What was sequenced was PBMCs. The receptors here all came from a man younger than 35 in good health and CMV-seronegative.

The rearrangement uses TRBV7-2 and TRBJ2-2; 9 nucleotides match TRBD2. The germline CDR1 and CDR2 sequences are SGHTA and FQGNSA. J gave up 4 bases and V 3 bases, and 0 bases lay outside the gene matches. The CDR3 extends over 14 amino acids. The CDR3 DNA reads TGTGCCAGCAGCTTGACTAGCGGCACCGGGGAGCTGTTTTTT. This codes for CASSLTSGTGELFF.

This chain links TRBV5-1 with TRBJ2-2; D is undetermined. Trimming cost V 0 bases and J 1 base, with 10 bases left between them. This CDR3 has 16 residues. The V gene's germline CDR1 is SGHRS and CDR2 YFSETQ. CDR3 sequence reads: CASSLVSILNTGELFF. In DNA, the CDR3 is TGCGCCAGCAGCTTGGTCTCTATATTGAACACCGGGGAGCTGTTTTTT. The complete variable domain, with remaining parts taken from reference TRBV5-1 and TRBJ2-2, reads KAGVTQTPRYLIKTRGQQVTLSCSPISGHRSVSWYQQTPGQGLQFLFEYFSETQRNKGNFPGRFSGRQFSNSRSEMNVSTLELGDSALYLCASSLVSILNTGELFFGEGSRLTVL.

This chain links TRBV27 with TRBJ2-3; TRBD2 agrees at 10 bases. In germline, CDR1 is MNHEY, CDR2 SMNVEV (reference sequence). The J segment lost 3 bases and the V segment lost 8 bases, leaving 23 bases of the junction unmatched. The CDR3 covers 20 residues. DNA for the CDR3: TGTGCCAGCGCCTCTCGGGGTTTATCTAGCGGGAGTAGGGTAACAGATACGCAGTATTTT. Protein product: CASASRGLSSGSRVTDTQYF.

This chain links TRBV7-2 with TRBJ2-3; TRBD2 matches 8 bases. Per the germline V gene, CDR1 is SGHTA and CDR2 is FQGNSA. CDR3 length: 14 amino acids. Trimming at V came to 6 bases and at J to 6 bases, leaving 8 bases not matched to a gene. The CDR3 DNA sequence: TGTGCCAGCAGGATCGCGGGCGGGGGGGATACGCAGTATTTT. Amino acid sequence: CASRIAGGGDTQYF.

CDR3 nucleotides: TGTGCCAGCAGCTCGACTAGTCCCTTTTCCTACGAGCAGTACTTC. It is translated as CASSSTSPFSYEQYF. V and J are TRBV7-9 and TRBJ2-7, with TRBD2 as a possible D gene (6 bases). The CDR3 loop spans 15 amino acids. CDR1 SEHNR and CDR2 FQNEAQ come from the germline V gene (reference sequence). V lost 4 bases, J lost 1 base, and 14 bases lay in between.

CDR3 bases: TGCGCCAGCAGCCCATCCGGGACTCGGGGGGGCTACGAGCAGTACTTC. Protein: CASSPSGTRGGYEQYF. The chain has TRBV5-1 and TRBJ2-7; 8 nucleotides match TRBD2. The CDR3 covers 16 residues. Germline CDR1 SGHRS, CDR2 YFSETQ. The V and J ends lost 4 bases and 3 bases, in that order; junction bases with no gene match: 12.

This chain joins TRBV7-6 and TRBJ2-1, with 8 bases lining up with TRBD2. V shed 1 base, J shed 8 bases, and the junction held 10 bases outside the gene matches. Germline lookup yields CDR1 SGHVS and CDR2 FNYEAQ. This CDR3 region has 16 residues. CDR3 nucleotide sequence: TGTGCCAGCAGCTTAGTGGTAGCGGGACAATTGGATGAGCAGTTCTTC. It is translated as CASSLVVAGQLDEQFF.

J is TRBJ2-3 and V is TRBV25-1; D possibly corresponds to TRBD1 (6 bases). Germline CDR1 and CDR2: MGHDK and SYGVNS. The V gene lost 1 base and the J gene lost 1 base, with 9 bases spanning the gap. The CDR3 runs to 15 residues. As DNA, the CDR3 is TGTGCCAGCAGTGAATCGGGACACCGCACAGATACGCAGTATTTT. Protein: CASSESGHRTDTQYF.

V gene TRBV11-2 combines with J gene TRBJ2-1, with D maybe TRBD2 (5 bases). Trimming took 0 bases from V and 4 from J, leaving 16 bases between them. The germline gives CDR1 SGHAT, CDR2 FQNNGV. The CDR3 has 17 residues. The CDR3 region has the DNA TGTGCCAGCAGCTTAGATCCCCAGGACGGGATTTACAATGAGCAGTTCTTC. As protein: CASSLDPQDGIYNEQFF.